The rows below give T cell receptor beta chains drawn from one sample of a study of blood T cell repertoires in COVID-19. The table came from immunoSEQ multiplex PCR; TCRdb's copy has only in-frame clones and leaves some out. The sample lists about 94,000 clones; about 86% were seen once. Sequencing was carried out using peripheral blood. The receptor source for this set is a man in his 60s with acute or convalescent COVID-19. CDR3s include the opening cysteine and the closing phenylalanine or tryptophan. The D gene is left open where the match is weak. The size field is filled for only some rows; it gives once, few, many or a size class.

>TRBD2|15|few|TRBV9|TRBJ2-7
CASSVSGGATYEQYF
TGTGCCAGCAGCGTTAGCGGGGGGGCAACCTACGAGCAGTACTTC
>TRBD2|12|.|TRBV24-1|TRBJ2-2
CATSRGAGELFF
TGTGCCACCAGTCGGGGGGCCGGGGAGCTGTTTTTT
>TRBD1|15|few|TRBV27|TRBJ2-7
CASSFLGQGFHEQYF
TGTGCCAGCAGCTTCCTGGGACAGGGATTTCACGAGCAGTACTTC
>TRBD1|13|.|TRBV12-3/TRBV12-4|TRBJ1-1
CASSLHRGTEAFF
TGTGCCAGCAGCTTGCACAGGGGCACTGAAGCTTTCTTT
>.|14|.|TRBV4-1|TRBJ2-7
CASSQGSGSYEQYF
TGCGCCAGCAGCCAAGGATCCGGCTCCTACGAGCAGTACTTC
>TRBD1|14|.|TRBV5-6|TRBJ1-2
CASSLGQGYYGYTF
TGTGCCAGCAGCTTGGGACAGGGGTACTATGGCTACACCTTC
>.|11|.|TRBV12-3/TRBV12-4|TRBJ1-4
CASSFGQKLFF
TGTGCCAGCAGTTTCGGACAGAAACTGTTTTTT
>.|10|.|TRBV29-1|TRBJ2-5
CSVWRETQYF
TGCAGCGTTTGGAGGGAGACCCAGTACTTC
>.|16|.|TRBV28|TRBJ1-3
CASSLLPGMRGNTIYF
TGTGCCAGCAGTTTATTGCCAGGGATGCGTGGAAACACCATATATTTT
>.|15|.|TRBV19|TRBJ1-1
CASSINRVKDTEAFF
TGTGCCAGTAGTATTAACAGGGTGAAAGACACTGAAGCTTTCTTT
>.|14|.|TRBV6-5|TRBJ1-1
CASSYSSGATEAFF
TGTGCCAGCAGTTACTCATCGGGTGCCACTGAAGCTTTCTTT
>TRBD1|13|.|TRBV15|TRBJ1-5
CATSRTGTQPQHF
TGTGCCACCAGCAGGACAGGGACTCAGCCCCAGCATTTT
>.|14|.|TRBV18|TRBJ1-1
CASSPIRTGGRAFF
TGTGCCAGCTCACCCATCAGGACTGGGGGCAGAGCTTTCTTT
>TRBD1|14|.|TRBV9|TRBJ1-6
CASSSRTGNSPLHF
TGTGCCAGCAGCTCGCGGACAGGTAATTCACCCCTCCACTTT
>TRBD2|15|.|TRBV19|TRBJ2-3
CASSIGGGAGDTQYF
TGTGCCAGTAGTATCGGCGGGGGGGCTGGAGATACGCAGTATTTT
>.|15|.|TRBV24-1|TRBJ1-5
CATSETGTSEGPQHF
TGTGCCACCAGTGAAACCGGGACCTCGGAGGGGCCCCAGCATTTT
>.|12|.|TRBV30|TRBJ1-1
CAWGVRGTQAFF
TGTGCCTGGGGTGTTAGGGGGACGCAAGCTTTCTTT
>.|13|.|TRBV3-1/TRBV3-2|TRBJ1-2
CASSQGSHYGYTF
TGTGCCAGCAGCCAGGGCTCGCACTATGGCTACACCTTC
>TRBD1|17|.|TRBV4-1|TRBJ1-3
CASSQETGAASGNTIYF
TGCGCCAGCAGCCAAGAGACAGGGGCCGCCTCTGGAAACACCATATATTTT
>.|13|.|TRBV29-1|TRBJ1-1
CSVELGSQGGAFF
TGCAGCGTTGAACTTGGCAGCCAGGGTGGAGCTTTCTTT
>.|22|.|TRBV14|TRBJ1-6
CASSPIRFSWGLGLPYNSPLHF
TGTGCCAGCAGCCCAATAAGGTTCAGTTGGGGATTGGGGCTGCCCTATAATTCACCCCTCCACTTT
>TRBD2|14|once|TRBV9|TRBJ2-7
CASSAHRGGSEQYF
TGTGCCAGCAGCGCCCACCGGGGGGGTAGCGAGCAGTACTTC
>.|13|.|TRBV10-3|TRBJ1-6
CAISRDTDSPLHF
TGTGCCATCAGTAGAGATACGGATTCACCCCTCCACTTT
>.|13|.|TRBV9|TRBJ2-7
CASSVALAGEQYF
TGTGCCAGCAGCGTAGCACTAGCTGGGGAGCAGTACTTC
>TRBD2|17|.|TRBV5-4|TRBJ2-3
CASSSTWRGGSTDTQYF
TGTGCCAGCAGCTCGACATGGCGGGGGGGAAGCACAGATACGCAGTATTTT
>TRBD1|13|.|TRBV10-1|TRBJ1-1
CASSESLDRGSFF
TGCGCCAGCAGTGAGTCCCTAGACAGGGGTTCTTTCTTT
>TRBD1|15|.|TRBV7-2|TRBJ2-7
CASSLETGGLYEQYF
TGTGCCAGCAGCTTAGAGACAGGGGGCTTGTACGAGCAGTACTTC
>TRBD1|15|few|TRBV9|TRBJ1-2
CASSPRDSPNYGYTF
TGTGCCAGCAGCCCGAGGGACAGCCCTAACTATGGCTACACCTTC
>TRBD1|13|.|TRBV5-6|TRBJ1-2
CASSQTGAYGYTF
TGTGCCAGCAGCCAGACAGGGGCCTATGGCTACACCTTC
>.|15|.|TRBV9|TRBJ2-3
CASSDRSLFTDTQYF
TGTGCCAGCAGCGACAGAAGCCTTTTCACAGATACGCAGTATTTT
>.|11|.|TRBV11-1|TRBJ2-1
CATGEGNEQFF
TGTGCCACCGGCGAGGGCAATGAGCAGTTCTTC
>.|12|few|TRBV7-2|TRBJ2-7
CASSSYTDEQYF
TGTGCCAGCAGCTCTTATACAGACGAGCAGTACTTC